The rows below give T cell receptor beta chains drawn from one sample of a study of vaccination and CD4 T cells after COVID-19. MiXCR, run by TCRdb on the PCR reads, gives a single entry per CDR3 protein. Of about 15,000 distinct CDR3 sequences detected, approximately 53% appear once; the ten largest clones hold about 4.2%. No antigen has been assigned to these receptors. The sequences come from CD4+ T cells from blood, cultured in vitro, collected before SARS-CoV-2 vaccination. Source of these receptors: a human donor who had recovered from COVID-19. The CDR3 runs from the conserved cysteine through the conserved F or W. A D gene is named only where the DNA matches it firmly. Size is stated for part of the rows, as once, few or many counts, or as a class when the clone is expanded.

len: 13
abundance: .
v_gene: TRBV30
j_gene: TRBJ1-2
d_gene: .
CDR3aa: CAWSVAGVYGYTF
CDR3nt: TGTGCCTGGAGTGTAGCCGGGGTCTATGGCTACACCTTC

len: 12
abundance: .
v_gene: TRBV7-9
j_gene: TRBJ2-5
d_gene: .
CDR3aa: CASSLGQETQYF
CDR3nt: TGTGCCAGCAGCTTAGGTCAAGAGACCCAGTACTTC

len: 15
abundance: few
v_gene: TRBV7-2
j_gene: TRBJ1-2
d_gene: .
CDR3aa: CASSPGGVGNYGYTF
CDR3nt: TGTGCCAGCAGCCCTGGTGGGGTTGGGAACTATGGCTACACCTTC

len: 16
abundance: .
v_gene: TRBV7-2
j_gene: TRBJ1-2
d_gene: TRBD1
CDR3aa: CASSSISGGARYGYTF
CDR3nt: TGTGCCAGCAGCTCAATATCAGGGGGCGCTAGGTATGGCTACACCTTC

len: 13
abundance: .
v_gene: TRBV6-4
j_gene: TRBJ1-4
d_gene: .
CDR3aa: CASSEGGAGKLFF
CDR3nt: TGTGCCAGCAGTGAGGGAGGTGCCGGAAAACTGTTTTTT

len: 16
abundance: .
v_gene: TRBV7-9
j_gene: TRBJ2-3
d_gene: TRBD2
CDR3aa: CASSSLPSGSADTQYF
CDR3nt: TGTGCCAGCAGCTCCCTCCCTAGCGGGTCCGCAGATACGCAGTATTTT

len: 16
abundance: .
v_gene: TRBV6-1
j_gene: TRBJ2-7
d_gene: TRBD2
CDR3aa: CASSRRAGTSAYEQYF
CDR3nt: TGTGCCAGCAGCCGCAGAGCCGGGACTAGCGCCTACGAGCAGTACTTC

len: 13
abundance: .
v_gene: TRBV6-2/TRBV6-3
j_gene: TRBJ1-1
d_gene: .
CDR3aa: CASSHMGGTEAFF
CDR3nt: TGTGCCAGCAGTCACATGGGGGGCACTGAAGCTTTCTTT

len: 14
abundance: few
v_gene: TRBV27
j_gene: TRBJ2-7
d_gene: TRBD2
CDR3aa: CASSLAGGAYEQYF
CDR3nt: TGTGCCAGCAGCTTAGCGGGAGGCGCCTACGAGCAGTACTTC

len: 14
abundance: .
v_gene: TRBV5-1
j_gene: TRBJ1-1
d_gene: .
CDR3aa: CASSMTRKNTEAFF
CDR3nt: TGCGCCAGCAGCATGACAAGAAAGAACACTGAAGCTTTCTTT

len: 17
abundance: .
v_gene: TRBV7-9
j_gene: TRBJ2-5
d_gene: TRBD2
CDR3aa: CASSLTAGGLAWETQYF
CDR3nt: TGTGCCAGCAGCTTAACGGCGGGGGGGCTGGCGTGGGAGACCCAGTACTTC

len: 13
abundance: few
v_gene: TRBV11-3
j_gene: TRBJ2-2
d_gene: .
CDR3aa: CASSRPEAGELFF
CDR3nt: TGTGCCAGCAGCCGACCGGAGGCCGGGGAGCTGTTTTTT

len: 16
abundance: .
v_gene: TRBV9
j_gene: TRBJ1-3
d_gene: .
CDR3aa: CASSIGGTAGGNTIYF
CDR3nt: TGTGCCAGCAGCATAGGAGGGACCGCGGGGGGAAACACCATATATTTT

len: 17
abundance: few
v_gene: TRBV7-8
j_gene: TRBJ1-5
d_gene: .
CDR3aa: CASSSRGSGLGGQPQHF
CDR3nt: TGTGCCAGCAGCTCTAGGGGTTCCGGGCTTGGAGGTCAGCCCCAGCATTTT

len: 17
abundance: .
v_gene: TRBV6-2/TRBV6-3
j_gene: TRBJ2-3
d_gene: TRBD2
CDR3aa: CASSYPLAGLGTDTQYF
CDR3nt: TGTGCCAGCAGTTACCCACTAGCGGGGTTGGGTACAGATACGCAGTATTTT

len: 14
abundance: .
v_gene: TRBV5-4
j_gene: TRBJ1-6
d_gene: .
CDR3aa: CASSPPGHNSPLHF
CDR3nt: TGTGCCAGCAGCCCGCCGGGACATAATTCACCCCTCCACTTT

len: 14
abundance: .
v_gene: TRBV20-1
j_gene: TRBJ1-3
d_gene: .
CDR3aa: CSAPTPGAGNTIYF
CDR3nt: TGCAGTGCTCCTACACCAGGGGCTGGAAACACCATATATTTT

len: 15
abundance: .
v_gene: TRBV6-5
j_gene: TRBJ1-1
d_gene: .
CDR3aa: CASSYGSEGRAEAFF
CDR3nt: TGTGCCAGCAGTTACGGATCCGAGGGTAGGGCTGAAGCTTTCTTT

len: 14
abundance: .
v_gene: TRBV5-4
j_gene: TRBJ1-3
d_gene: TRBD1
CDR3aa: CASSVQGVGNTIYF
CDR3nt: TGTGCCAGCAGCGTACAGGGGGTTGGAAACACCATATATTTT

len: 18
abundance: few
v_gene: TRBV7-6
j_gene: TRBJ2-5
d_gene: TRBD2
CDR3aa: CASSLTGGSGRRSETQYF
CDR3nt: TGTGCCAGCAGCCTTACCGGGGGAAGCGGGAGAAGGTCGGAGACCCAGTACTTC

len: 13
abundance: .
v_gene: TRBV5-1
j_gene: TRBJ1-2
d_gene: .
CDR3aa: CASSLDPLYGYTF
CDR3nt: TGCGCCAGCAGCTTGGATCCGCTCTATGGCTACACCTTC

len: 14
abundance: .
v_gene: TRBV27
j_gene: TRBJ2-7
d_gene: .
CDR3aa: CASRRGTKGYEQYF
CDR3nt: TGTGCCAGCAGAAGAGGAACAAAGGGCTACGAGCAGTACTTC

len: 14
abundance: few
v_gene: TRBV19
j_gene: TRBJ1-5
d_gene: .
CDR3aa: CASSIEQSLSPQHF
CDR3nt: TGTGCCAGTAGTATTGAACAGTCCCTTTCTCCCCAGCATTTT

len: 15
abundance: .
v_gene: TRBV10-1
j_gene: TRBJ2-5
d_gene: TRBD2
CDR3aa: CASSDREGLGETQYF
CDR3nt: TGCGCCAGCAGCGACCGGGAGGGCCTAGGCGAGACCCAGTACTTC

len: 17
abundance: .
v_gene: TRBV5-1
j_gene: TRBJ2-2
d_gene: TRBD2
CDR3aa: CASSPQVAGANTGELFF
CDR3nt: TGCGCCAGCAGCCCCCAGGTAGCGGGGGCTAACACCGGGGAGCTGTTTTTT

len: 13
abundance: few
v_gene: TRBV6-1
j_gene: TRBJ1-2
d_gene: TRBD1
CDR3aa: CASRRQGGYGYTF
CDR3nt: TGTGCCAGCAGAAGACAGGGCGGCTATGGCTACACCTTC

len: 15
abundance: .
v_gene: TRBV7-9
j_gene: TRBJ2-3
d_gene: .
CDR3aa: CASSPLRGGTDTQYF
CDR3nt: TGTGCCAGCAGCCCACTCAGGGGGGGCACAGATACGCAGTATTTT

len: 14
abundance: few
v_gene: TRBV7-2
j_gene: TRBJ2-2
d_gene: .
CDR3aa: CASSDNSNTGELFF
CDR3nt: TGTGCCAGCAGCGACAATTCGAACACCGGGGAGCTGTTTTTT

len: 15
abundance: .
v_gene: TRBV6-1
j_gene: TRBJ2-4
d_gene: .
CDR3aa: CASSGEILAKNIQYF
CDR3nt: TGTGCCAGCAGTGGGGAAATTCTAGCCAAAAACATTCAGTACTTC

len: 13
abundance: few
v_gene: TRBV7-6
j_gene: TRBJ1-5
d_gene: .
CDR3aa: CASSLTGNQPQHF
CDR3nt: TGTGCCAGCAGCTTGACGGGCAATCAGCCCCAGCATTTT

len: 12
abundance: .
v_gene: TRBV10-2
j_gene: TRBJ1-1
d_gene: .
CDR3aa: CASSGDMPEAFF
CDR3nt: TGCGCCAGCAGTGGAGACATGCCTGAAGCTTTCTTT

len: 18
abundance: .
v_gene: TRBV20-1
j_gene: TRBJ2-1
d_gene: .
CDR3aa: CSARDLGADSSSTNEQFF
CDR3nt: TGCAGTGCTAGAGATCTGGGGGCAGATTCCTCATCAACGAATGAGCAGTTCTTC

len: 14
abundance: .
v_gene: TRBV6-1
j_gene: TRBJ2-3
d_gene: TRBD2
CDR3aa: CASSHNSRGGGQYF
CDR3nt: TGTGCCAGCAGTCACAACAGTCGGGGGGGTGGGCAGTATTTT

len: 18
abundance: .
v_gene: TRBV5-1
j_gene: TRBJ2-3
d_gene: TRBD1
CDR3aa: CASSLEGVSGQGPDTQYF
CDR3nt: TGCGCCAGCAGCTTGGAGGGGGTCTCGGGACAGGGACCAGATACGCAGTATTTT

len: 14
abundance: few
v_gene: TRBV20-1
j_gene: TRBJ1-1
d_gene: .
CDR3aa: CSADLLTGSTEAFF
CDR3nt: TGCAGTGCTGACCTCCTAACGGGGAGCACTGAAGCTTTCTTT

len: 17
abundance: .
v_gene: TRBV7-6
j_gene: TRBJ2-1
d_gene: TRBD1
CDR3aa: CASSGPMDRVVGNEQFF
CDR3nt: TGTGCCAGCAGCGGACCAATGGACAGGGTTGTTGGCAATGAGCAGTTCTTC

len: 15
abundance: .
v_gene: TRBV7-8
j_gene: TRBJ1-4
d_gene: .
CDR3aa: CASSQRTRGPQGLFF
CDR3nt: TGTGCCAGCAGTCAAAGGACACGAGGGCCCCAGGGGCTGTTTTTT

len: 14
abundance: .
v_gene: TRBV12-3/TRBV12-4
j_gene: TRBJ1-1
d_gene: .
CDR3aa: CASSLSGTLHEAFF
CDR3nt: TGTGCCAGCAGTTTAAGTGGGACCCTGCATGAAGCTTTCTTT

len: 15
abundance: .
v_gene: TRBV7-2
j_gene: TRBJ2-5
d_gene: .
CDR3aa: CASSPTLGRGETQYF
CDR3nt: TGTGCCAGCAGCCCGACGTTGGGGCGCGGGGAGACCCAGTACTTC

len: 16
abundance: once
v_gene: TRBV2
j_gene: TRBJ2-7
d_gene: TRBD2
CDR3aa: CASRIGTSGNHHEQYF
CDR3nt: TGTGCCAGCAGAATAGGGACTAGCGGGAATCACCACGAGCAGTACTTC

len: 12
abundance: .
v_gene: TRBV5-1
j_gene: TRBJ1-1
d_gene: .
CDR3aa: CASRGQDTEAFF
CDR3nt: TGCGCCAGCAGGGGGCAGGACACTGAAGCTTTCTTT

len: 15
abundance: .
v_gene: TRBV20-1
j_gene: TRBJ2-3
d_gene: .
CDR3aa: CSASAGSSLTDTQYF
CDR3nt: TGCAGTGCTTCAGCGGGCTCCTCTCTCACAGATACGCAGTATTTT

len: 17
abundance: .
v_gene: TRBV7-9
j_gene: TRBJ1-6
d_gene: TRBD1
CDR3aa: CASSQGAGSSYNSPLHF
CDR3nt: TGTGCCAGCAGCCAGGGGGCCGGGAGCTCCTATAATTCACCCCTCCACTTT

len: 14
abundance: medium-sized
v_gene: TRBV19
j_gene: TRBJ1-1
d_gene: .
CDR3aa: CASSIGALNTEAFF
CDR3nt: TGTGCCAGTAGTATTGGCGCCCTTAACACTGAAGCTTTCTTT